A single sample gave rise to the 24 T cell receptor beta chains below, sequenced in a study of blood T cell repertoires in COVID-19. Profiled with immunoSEQ multiplex PCR; TCRdb holds only in-frame clones, not every one. Here the sample spans 200,000 to 250,000 clones, approximately 80% being singletons. The material sequenced was peripheral blood. The source is a woman older than 75 with COVID-19, enrolled during active disease.

The rearrangement uses TRBV5-6 and TRBJ1-4; maybe TRBD1 (6 bases). The CDR3 length is 13 residues. The germline V and J ends were trimmed by 4 bases and 8 bases, with 12 bases remaining between them. From germline, CDR1 is SGHDT and CDR2 YYEEEE. CDR3 bases: TGTGCCAGCAGCACGGCAGGGGAGGAAAAACTGTTTTTT. Translated, it gives CASSTAGEEKLFF.

V usage is TRBV7-2 and J usage is TRBJ2-7; 9 bases are a match to TRBD1. Trimming took 3 bases from V and 5 from J; bases not matched to a gene: 2. The CDR3 has 13 residues. Germline-derived CDR1 and CDR2 are SGHTA and FQGNSA. This CDR3 is CASSFRTGDEQYF. The CDR3, as DNA: TGTGCCAGCAGCTTCCGGACAGGGGACGAGCAGTACTTC. The full variable domain, in which reference TRBV7-2 and TRBJ2-7 provide the parts outside the CDR3, is GAGVSQSPSNKVTEKGKDVELRCDPISGHTALYWYRQSLGQGLEFLIYFQGNSAPDKSGLPSDRFSAERTGGSVSTLTIQRTQQEDSAVYLCASSFRTGDEQYFGPGTRLTVT.

The V gene is TRBV6-5, the J gene TRBJ1-5; no reliable D call. The germline V gene has CDR1 MNHEY and CDR2 SVGAGI. V dropped 10 bases and J dropped 4 bases, with 14 bases sitting between them. This CDR3 is built from 13 residues. CDR3 coding DNA: TGTGCCATCGGGCGGGAGGTTAATCAGCCCCAGCATTTT. Residues: CAIGREVNQPQHF.

This clone was seen only once. The chain uses TRBV19 and TRBJ2-7; TRBD2 matches 7 bases. The CDR3 has 14 residues. Germline V gene data show CDR1 as LNHDA and CDR2 as SQIVND (reference sequence). V trimming: 4 bases; J trimming: 1 base; junction bases outside the gene matches: 4. The CDR3 reads CASSTGRVSYEQYF. Here the CDR3 DNA reads TGTGCCAGTAGTACGGGGAGGGTTTCCTACGAGCAGTACTTC.

This chain links TRBV29-1 with TRBJ1-2; TRBD1 agrees at 7 bases. Germline values: CDR1 SQVTM, CDR2 ANQGSEA. The CDR3 runs 13 residues. Trimming took 4 bases from V and 7 from J; bases not matched to a gene: 9. CDR3 protein: CSVVTDRAGGYTF. The CDR3 nucleotides are TGCAGCGTTGTAACTGACAGGGCCGGTGGCTACACCTTC.

The chain employs TRBV7-9 and TRBJ1-2; the match to TRBD1 covers 9 bases. V gave up 5 bases and J gave up 7 bases; unmatched junction bases: 5. CDR1 is SEHNR, CDR2 FQNEAQ, per germline (reference sequence). This CDR3 is built from 13 residues. The chain's CDR3 is CASSNVQGAGYTF. The CDR3 DNA reads as TGTGCCAGCAGCAATGTACAGGGGGCTGGCTACACCTTC.

This sequence joins TRBV7-3 and TRBJ2-2; D possibly corresponds to TRBD1 (5 bases). V lost 4 bases to trimming and J lost 4 bases, with 13 bases between them. CDR3 length: 15 amino acids. The germline V gene encodes CDR1 SGHTA and CDR2 FQGTGA. The CDR3 here is CASSSFPTGTGELFF. CDR3 in DNA: TGTGCCAGCAGCTCCTTCCCCACAGGCACCGGGGAGCTGTTTTTT.

In regard to this clone: The sample contains more than one DNA sequence encoding this CDR3. The J gene is TRBJ2-7, the V gene TRBV5-4; D is possibly TRBD2 (5 bases). Trimming left V 2 bases short and J 1 base short, with 10 bases between. This CDR3 contains 14 residues. Germline V gene lookup returns CDR1 SGHNT and CDR2 YYREEE (reference sequence). The CDR3 bases are TGTGCCAGCAGCTTAGGAGGCAGTTCCTACGAGCAGTACTTC. Protein sequence: CASSLGGSSYEQYF.

The CDR3 protein is CSVGQGEKLFF. As DNA, the CDR3 is TGCAGCGTGGGACAGGGTGAAAAACTGTTTTTT. The chain joins TRBV29-1 to TRBJ1-4; 9 bases are shared with TRBD1. Trimming removed 6 bases from V and 7 bases from J; junction bases left unmatched: 0. The germline CDR1 and CDR2 sequences are SQVTM and ANQGSEA. This CDR3 is built from 11 residues.

This chain connects TRBV5-1 to TRBJ2-3; 7 positions match TRBD1. The CDR3 totals 14 residues. V shed 6 bases and J 1 base; nucleotides not matched to a gene: 5. Germline V CDR1 and CDR2: SGHRS, YFSETQ. The CDR3 sequence: CASTIGTGTDTQYF. The CDR3, as DNA: TGCGCCAGCACCATTGGGACAGGCACAGATACGCAGTATTTT.

This rearrangement joins TRBV9 to TRBJ2-2; D perhaps matches TRBD1 (5 bases). This CDR3 comprises 15 residues. Germline V gene lookup returns CDR1 SGDLS and CDR2 YYNGEE. Trimming stripped 4 bases from V and 0 bases from J, with 10 bases between. Written as DNA, the CDR3 is TGTGCCAGCAGCTCACGACAGTCGAACACCGGGGAGCTGTTTTTT. Its protein is CASSSRQSNTGELFF.

The V and J genes are TRBV18 and TRBJ2-1, with a weak D call TRBD2 (7 bases). CDR3 length equals 15 residues. Germline values: CDR1 KGHSH, CDR2 LQKENI. V lost 3 bases and J lost 8, with 17 bases in between. The CDR3 is CASSPTWGGADEQFF. DNA for the CDR3: TGTGCCAGCTCACCCACTTGGGGGGGGGCCGATGAGCAGTTCTTC.

V usage is TRBV6-5 and J usage is TRBJ2-1; possibly TRBD2 for D (6 bases). Trimming shortened V by 5 bases and J by 5 bases, and 13 bases separated the two germline ends. CDR3 length: 14 residues. Germline V gene lookup returns CDR1 MNHEY and CDR2 SVGAGI. CDR3 in amino acids: CASSRGLADNEQFF. The DNA for the CDR3 is TGTGCCAGCAGTAGGGGACTCGCCGACAATGAGCAGTTCTTC.

This rearrangement joins TRBV15 to TRBJ2-1; 9 bases are a match to TRBD2. The J segment lost 6 bases and the V segment lost 3 bases, leaving 9 bases of the junction unmatched. CDR1 is LNHNV, CDR2 YYDKDF, per germline (reference sequence). This CDR3 spans 16 amino acids. In nucleotides, the CDR3 is TGTGCCACCAGCAGGTGGGCGGGGGGGGGATTCAATGAGCAGTTCTTC. Protein product: CATSRWAGGGFNEQFF.

This rearrangement joins TRBV9 to TRBJ2-3; 8 bases are shared with TRBD2. Germline V gives CDR1 SGDLS, CDR2 YYNGEE. Trimming at V came to 4 bases and at J to 8 bases, leaving 12 bases not matched to a gene. The CDR3 is 15 residues long. The CDR3 nucleotides are TGTGCCAGCAGCACCGGACTAGCCGGGTGGGGTACGCAGTATTTT. This gives the protein CASSTGLAGWGTQYF.

A single count supports this clone. The V gene is TRBV29-1, the J gene TRBJ2-1, with D possibly matching TRBD2 (6 bases). Germline V gene lookup returns CDR1 SQVTM and CDR2 ANQGSEA. CDR3 length equals 16 residues. Trimming cost V 0 bases and J 4 bases, with 16 bases left between them. CDR3 region: CSVEDQVAGRYNEQFF. CDR3 DNA sequence: TGCAGCGTTGAAGATCAGGTGGCAGGGAGGTACAATGAGCAGTTCTTC.

This clone has just one count. One end of the junction does not line up with germline, which may come from a read error. The genes are TRBV7-7 and TRBJ2-1; 7 positions match TRBD2. There are 14 residues in the CDR3. Germline V gene lookup returns CDR1 SSHAT and CDR2 FNYEAQ (reference sequence). CDR3: CASSLSGADNEQFF. The DNA for the CDR3 is TGTGCTAGCAGCTTAAGCGGGGCTGACAATGAGCAGTTCTTC.

This clone was found a few times. The genes are TRBV6-5 and TRBJ1-2; D is perhaps TRBD1 (5 bases). Trimming left V 6 bases short and J 3 bases short, with 14 bases between. This CDR3 spans 14 amino acids. Per germline, CDR1 MNHEY and CDR2 SVGAGI. CDR3 protein: CASSPPGGHYGYTF. CDR3 sequence (DNA): TGTGCCAGCAGCCCGCCGGGGGGTCACTATGGCTACACCTTC.

This rearrangement joins TRBV19 to TRBJ1-3, with TRBD1 as a possible D gene (5 bases). This CDR3 is built from 16 residues. Deletions cut 3 bases from V and 0 bases from J, with 12 bases between. Germline V gene data show CDR1 as LNHDA and CDR2 as SQIVND (reference sequence). Here the CDR3 reads CASSISDTYSGNTIYF. In nucleotides, the CDR3 is TGTGCCAGTAGTATTTCGGACACCTACTCTGGAAACACCATATATTTT.

The rearrangement joins TRBV4-1 to TRBJ1-6, with D uncertain. V lost 2 bases, J lost 8 bases, and 7 bases lay in between. Germline CDR1 and CDR2: MGHRA and YSYEKL. The CDR3 has 13 residues. Here the CDR3 reads CASSQSEDSPLHF. Written as DNA, the CDR3 is TGCGCCAGCAGCCAATCTGAGGATTCACCCCTCCACTTT.

V and J are TRBV6-5 and TRBJ2-2; 8 nucleotides agree with TRBD1. Germline-derived CDR1 and CDR2 are MNHEY and SVGAGI. The CDR3 totals 14 residues. V was clipped by 6 bases and J by 4 bases; unmatched bases: 4. The CDR3 DNA reads TGTGCCAGCAGCTGGACAGGGTTCACCGGGGAGCTGTTTTTT. It specifies CASSWTGFTGELFF.

The chain employs TRBV7-8 and TRBJ1-1; D is perhaps TRBD1 (5 bases). CDR3 length equals 16 residues. With 5 bases removed from V and 0 bases from J, the gap between germline ends came to 16 bases. Germline V gives CDR1 SGHVS, CDR2 FQNEAQ. CDR3 sequence reads: CASSLNPVGLNTEAFF. The CDR3 DNA is TGTGCCAGCAGCCTTAATCCAGTGGGGCTGAACACTGAAGCTTTCTTT.

This clone was counted once. J is TRBJ1-2 and V is TRBV14; D call uncertain. In germline, CDR1 is SGHDN, CDR2 FVKESK. The CDR3 spans 12 residues. Between the trimmed V and J ends, which lost 7 bases and 0 bases, there was a span of 6 bases. This chain's CDR3 is CASTRANYGYTF. The CDR3 bases are TGTGCCAGCACCCGAGCTAACTATGGCTACACCTTC.

V gene TRBV5-5 combines with J gene TRBJ1-1; D call uncertain. Trimming left V 0 bases short and J 4 bases short, with 16 bases between. This CDR3 region has 16 residues. Germline V gene lookup returns CDR1 SGHKS and CDR2 YYEKEE (reference sequence). CDR3 nucleotide sequence: TGTGCCAGCAGCTTGGGTGTCGGGGTTTCGTCCACTGAAGCTTTCTTT. The encoded protein is CASSLGVGVSSTEAFF.